A single sample is the source of the 12 T cell receptor beta chains below, sequenced in a study of sequential checkpoint blockade in melanoma (dated by TCRdb to the late 2010s). Libraries came from the immunoSEQ multiplex PCR assay. Here the immuneACCESS table is served through TCRdb, limited to in-frame sequences with V and J called. Missing clones are a known gap in these copies; in checked studies unresolved V genes cover under half, and the rest lacks a known reason. The sample table lists roughly 5,000 clones, roughly 33% of them with a count of one. The ten largest account for 6.6% of the sample. What this sample's treatment or condition label stands for: randomized to nivolumab then ipilimumab (arm A) or the reverse (arm B). The sequencing here drew on tumor tissue (inferred from file names), taken from a patient given nivolumab and ipilimumab in sequence. These receptors all come from a human donor with melanoma.

This clone was picked up a small number of times. CDR3 protein: CASSLIRGGGADEQYF. The CDR3 DNA reads TGTGCCAGCAGCTTAATCCGTGGGGGCGGGGCCGACGAGCAGTACTTC. This chain joins TRBV7-6 and TRBJ2-7, with D possibly called TRBD1 or TRBD2 (6 bases each). Trimming left V 2 bases short and J 5 bases short, with 19 bases between. This CDR3 spans 16 amino acids. Germline V gene data show CDR1 as SGHVS and CDR2 as FNYEAQ.

There are a few counts of this clone. The rearrangement joins TRBV6-8 to TRBJ1-5; D gene unclear. CDR1 MNHGY and CDR2 SAAAGT come from the germline V gene. The V and J ends lost 5 bases and 5 bases respectively, with 10 bases between them. The CDR3 length is 13 residues. CDR3 DNA: TGTGCCAGCAGTGATCCATCTTATCAGCCCCAGCATTTT. Translated, it gives CASSDPSYQPQHF.

This chain uses TRBV28 with TRBJ1-5; D is undetermined. The CDR3 is 13 residues long. CDR1 and CDR2 (germline): MDHEN, SYDVKM. V dropped 7 bases and J dropped 5 bases, with 12 bases sitting between them. The CDR3 loop reads CASNGGRDQPQHF. The CDR3 DNA reads TGTGCCAGCAATGGAGGGAGAGATCAGCCCCAGCATTTT.

This clone was observed a few times. The chain joins TRBV15 to TRBJ2-7; no clear D gene. There are 14 residues in the CDR3. V lost 0 bases and J lost 6, with 12 bases in between. From germline, CDR1 is LNHNV and CDR2 YYDKDF (reference sequence). The CDR3 protein is CATSRETLGREQYF. CDR3 nucleotides: TGTGCCACCAGCAGAGAGACCCTGGGTCGCGAGCAGTACTTC.

The chain is built from TRBV29-1 and TRBJ2-3; possibly TRBD2 for D (6 bases). Per the germline V gene, CDR1 is SQVTM and CDR2 is ANQGSEA. CDR3 length: 14 amino acids. With 5 bases removed from V and 2 bases from J, the gap between germline ends came to 14 bases. CDR3 in amino acids: CSVSLGGSTDTQYF. The CDR3 region has the DNA TGCAGCGTTTCACTGGGGGGTTCCACAGATACGCAGTATTTT.

The chain employs TRBV5-1 and TRBJ2-1; 8 bases map to TRBD2. There are 15 residues in the CDR3. J gave up 9 bases and V 2 bases, and 10 bases lay outside the gene matches. Germline values: CDR1 SGHRS, CDR2 YFSETQ. The CDR3 sequence is CASSFSPGSGIEQFF. The CDR3 DNA is TGCGCCAGCAGCTTTTCCCCCGGTAGCGGGATTGAGCAGTTCTTC.

CDR3 sequence: CASAAGARKNQPQHF. CDR3 in DNA: TGTGCCAGCGCCGCCGGGGCCCGAAAAAATCAGCCCCAGCATTTT. V and J are TRBV2 and TRBJ1-5; D possibly corresponds to TRBD1 (5 bases). Trimming removed 8 bases from V and 4 bases from J, with 18 bases in between. From germline, CDR1 is SNHLY and CDR2 FYNNEI. CDR3 length: 15 residues.

V is TRBV6-7 and J is TRBJ2-1, with D tentatively TRBD1 or TRBD2 (5 bases each). Being an ORF, TRBV6-7 has a function that is uncertain. Trimming left V 6 bases short and J 12 bases short, with 18 bases between. This CDR3 has 13 residues. CDR3 DNA sequence: TGTGCCAGCAGCCTCGGGACGACCGCTCGGCAGTTCTTC. Translated, it gives CASSLGTTARQFF.

This clone has just a few counts. V and J are TRBV12-5 and TRBJ2-1, with 8 nucleotides matching TRBD1. V was pared by 7 bases and J by 4 bases, with 6 bases of the junction left unmatched. Looked up from germline, CDR1 is LGHNT and CDR2 is FRNRAP. The CDR3 is made up of 14 amino acids. The DNA of the CDR3 is TGTGCTAGTGTCCCGGGACAGGCGTACAATGAGCAGTTCTTC. Residues: CASVPGQAYNEQFF.

This clone appeared a few times. This rearrangement joins TRBV5-1 to TRBJ2-1; no clear D gene. The V end lost 4 bases, the J end lost 7 bases, and 21 bases lay between the germline ends. From germline, CDR1 is SGHRS and CDR2 YFSETQ. The CDR3 sequence is 16 residues long. The CDR3 protein is CASSLDGYAVSNEQFF. The CDR3 bases are TGCGCCAGCAGCCTGGACGGCTATGCCGTGAGTAATGAGCAGTTCTTC.

The J gene is TRBJ1-1, the V gene TRBV5-1; the D gene is possibly TRBD1 (6 bases). The germline CDR1 and CDR2 sequences are SGHRS and YFSETQ. Trimming stripped 0 bases from V and 6 bases from J, with 18 bases between. CDR3 length: 16 residues. Here the CDR3 DNA reads TGCGCCAGCAGCTTGGATCTGTCTACAGGGTCCCCTGAAGCTTTCTTT. It translates to CASSLDLSTGSPEAFF.

The chain recombines TRBV19 with TRBJ2-1; TRBD2 matches at 10 bases. Germline CDR1 LNHDA, CDR2 SQIVND (reference sequence). This CDR3 has 15 amino acids. The J segment lost 4 bases and the V segment lost 2 bases, leaving 2 bases of the junction unmatched. The CDR3 loop is CASSILLAGYNEQFF. DNA for the CDR3: TGTGCCAGTAGTATACTACTAGCGGGGTACAATGAGCAGTTCTTC.